The TCR beta chain described here comes from a study of cytomegalovirus exposure and HLA in healthy donors. In regard to this clone: Antigen specificity is unknown. Distinct nucleotide sequences in the sample also encode this CDR3.

Points from the study as a whole: Despite most TCR sequences being rare, some public TCRs occurred in many donors. For cytomegalovirus status, the classifier reportedly gave diagnoses with high specificity and sensitivity.

Between the trimmed V and J ends, which lost 1 base and 4 bases, there was a span of 8 bases. The CDR3 loop spans 14 amino acids. Germline lookup yields CDR1 LNHNV and CDR2 YYDKDF (reference sequence). Amplification used 60 Vbeta primers and 13 Jbeta primers. Sequenced by immunoSEQ multiplex PCR; TCRdb stores in-frame clones only, minus some. The table records 100,000 to 150,000 clones, around 70% of them present only once. The chain combines TRBV15 with TRBJ1-5; possibly TRBD1 for D (6 bases). This receptor was taken from a woman aged 60-70 years in good health and CMV-seropositive. Sequencing was performed on PBMCs. The CDR3 DNA sequence: TGTGCCACCAGCAGAGGGCAGGGGAATCAGCCCCAGCATTTT. Translation gives CATSRGQGNQPQHF.